This T cell receptor beta chain was retrieved from a study of T cell responses to AZD1222 COVID-19 vaccine. The data were produced by immunoSEQ multiplex PCR, yet TCRdb's version contains in-frame clones alone and is incomplete. The sample contains over 120,000 clones, roughly 91% of which appear only once. Germline-derived CDR1 and CDR2 are SGHTA and FQGNSA. The V and J ends lost 1 base and 10 bases, in that order; junction bases with no gene match: 7. The CDR3 runs 15 residues. This clone appeared a few times. The source was peripheral blood, collected on day 0 of AZD1222 vaccination. The origin of this receptor is an adult in good health. The rearrangement joins TRBV7-2 to TRBJ1-6; TRBD1 aligns across 7 bases. CDR3 sequence (DNA): TGTGCCAGCAGCTTAGTCGGACAGGTTGGATCACCCCTCCACTTT. Protein sequence: CASSLVGQVGSPLHF.